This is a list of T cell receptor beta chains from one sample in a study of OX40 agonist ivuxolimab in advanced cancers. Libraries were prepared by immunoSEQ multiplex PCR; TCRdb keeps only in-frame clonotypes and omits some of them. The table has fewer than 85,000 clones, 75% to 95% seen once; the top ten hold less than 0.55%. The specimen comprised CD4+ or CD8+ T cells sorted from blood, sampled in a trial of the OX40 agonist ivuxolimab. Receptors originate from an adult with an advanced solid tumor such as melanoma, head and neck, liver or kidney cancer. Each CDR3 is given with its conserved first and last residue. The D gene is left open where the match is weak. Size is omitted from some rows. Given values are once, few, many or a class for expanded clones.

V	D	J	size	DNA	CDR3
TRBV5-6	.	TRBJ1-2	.	TGTGCCAGCACTACTTACCGTGATGTCTACTATGGCTACACCTTC	CASTTYRDVYYGYTF
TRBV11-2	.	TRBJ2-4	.	TGTGCCAGCAGCTCAGGCGCCCTTTCCGGGACTCAAAATCAGTACTTC	CASSSGALSGTQNQYF
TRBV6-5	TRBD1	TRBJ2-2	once	TGTGCCAGCACAAAAGTGACAGGGACGACCGGGGAGCTGTTTTTT	CASTKVTGTTGELFF
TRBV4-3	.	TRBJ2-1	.	TGCGCCAGCAGCCAAGAACAGGGAGTCGGTGAGCAGTTCTTC	CASSQEQGVGEQFF
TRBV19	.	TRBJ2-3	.	TGTGCCAGTAGTATACAAGCCTACTCCGGAGATACGCAGTATTTT	CASSIQAYSGDTQYF
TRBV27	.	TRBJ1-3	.	TGTGCCAGCAGTTCCATAGGGGGGACCATATATTTT	CASSSIGGTIYF
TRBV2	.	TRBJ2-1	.	TGTGCCAGCAGTTCGGACTGGGGTGAGCAGTTCTTC	CASSSDWGEQFF
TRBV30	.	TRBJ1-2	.	TGTGCCTGGAGTTCAGGGCAAGGAGAATATGGCTACACCTTC	CAWSSGQGEYGYTF
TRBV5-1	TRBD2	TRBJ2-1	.	TGCGCCAGCAGCCCGGCGGGGGGACAACGTGATGAGCAGTTCTTC	CASSPAGGQRDEQFF
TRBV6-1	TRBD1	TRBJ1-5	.	TGTGCCAGCAGTGTGGGACAGGGGGTCGGTCAGCCCCAGCATTTT	CASSVGQGVGQPQHF
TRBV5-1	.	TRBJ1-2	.	TGCGCCAGCAGCTTGGGTCCCGGGACAATCTATGGCTACACCTTC	CASSLGPGTIYGYTF
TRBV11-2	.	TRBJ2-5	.	TGTGCCGGGGGGGCCGGGCGAGAAGAGACCCAGTACTTC	CAGGAGREETQYF
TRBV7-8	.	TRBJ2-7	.	TGTGCCAGCAGCTTGGGAAGGGACGAGCAGTACTTC	CASSLGRDEQYF
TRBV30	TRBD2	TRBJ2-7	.	TGTGCCTGGAGTGTACAGCGGGGTTACGAGCAGTACTTC	CAWSVQRGYEQYF
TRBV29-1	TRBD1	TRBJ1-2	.	TGCAGCGTCCTCCGGGGGGGGACAGTCTCCTATGGCTACACCTTC	CSVLRGGTVSYGYTF
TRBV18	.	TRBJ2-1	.	TGTGCCAGCTCACCACAGAGGAGTTCGTGGGAGTTCTTC	CASSPQRSSWEFF
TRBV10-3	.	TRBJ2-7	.	TGTGCCATCGAGGACAGTGTGCGGGACGAGCAGTACTTC	CAIEDSVRDEQYF
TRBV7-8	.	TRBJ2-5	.	TGTGCCAGCAGCTGGGTAACAGGGTCCCAAGAGACCCAGTACTTC	CASSWVTGSQETQYF
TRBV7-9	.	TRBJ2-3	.	TGTGCCAGCAGCAAAATTCTAGGAGTCACAGATACGCAGTATTTT	CASSKILGVTDTQYF